A few counts support the clone carrying this TCR beta chain. Its antigen remains unknown. The data derive from a study of graft-versus-host responses after intestinal transplantation. The CDR3 contains 15 residues. V lost 5 bases and J lost 5; bases outside the gene matches: 12. Germline-derived CDR1 and CDR2 are SQVTM and ANQGSEA. Using immunoSEQ multiplex PCR, the repertoire was profiled, and TCRdb retains in-frame clones only, with some absent. The repertoire consists of around 110,000 clones, with approximately 90% occurring once and the leading ten covering roughly 0.2%. The sequence was collected from a human donor who received an intestinal transplant. The sample in question was unstimulated CD4+ T cells sorted from spleen or lymph node cells, obtained before intestinal transplant. The chain is built from TRBV29-1 and TRBJ1-2, with 9 bases aligning to TRBD1. DNA for the CDR3: TGCAGCGTTACAGTTGTACGGGACAGGGAGTATGGCTACACCTTC. As protein: CSVTVVRDREYGYTF.